The present entry profiles one TCR beta chain with its context. Its antigen is still unknown. Libraries were prepared by immunoSEQ multiplex PCR; TCRdb keeps only in-frame clonotypes and omits some of them. The sample shows more than 95,000 clones, 70% to 90% of them seen only once. The data were obtained in a study of cytomegalovirus exposure and HLA in healthy donors. Donors came from a validation cohort of about 110 subjects, distinct from the first 666-subject cohort. Study results and caveats: Published work reported that the classifier diagnosed cytomegalovirus status with high specificity and sensitivity.

This CDR3 region has 17 residues. V gave up 0 bases and J gave up 1 base, with 14 bases separating them. Germline loops: CDR1 SGHNT, CDR2 YENEEA. The chain joins TRBV11-3 to TRBJ2-3; D may be TRBD2 (6 bases). This receptor was obtained from a young woman in good health and CMV-seronegative. Material for sequencing was PBMCs. This chain's CDR3 is CASSLDWGGMGTDTQYF. CDR3 bases: TGTGCCAGCAGCTTAGATTGGGGCGGGATGGGCACAGATACGCAGTATTTT.